The rows below give T cell receptor beta chains drawn from one sample of a study of cytomegalovirus exposure and HLA in healthy donors. Repertoires were generated with immunoSEQ multiplex PCR, while TCRdb's copy carries only in-frame clones and drops some. The data contain under 200,000 clones, 80% of them singletons. The specimen was PBMCs. Receptors were obtained from a woman in her forties or fifties in good health and CMV-seronegative. CDR3s include the opening cysteine and the closing phenylalanine or tryptophan. The order of the fields is V gene, J gene, CDR3 length, clone size, D gene, CDR3 protein, CDR3 DNA. D genes are given only for firm matches. Not every row has a clone size; where given, it reads once, few, many or a size class.

v_gene: TRBV4-2
j_gene: TRBJ2-7
len: 16
abundance: .
d_gene: TRBD1
CDR3aa: CASRGDSSKNSYEQYF
CDR3nt: TGTGCCAGCAGGGGGGACAGCTCAAAAAACTCCTACGAGCAGTACTTC

v_gene: TRBV7-9
j_gene: TRBJ2-7
len: 17
abundance: .
d_gene: .
CDR3aa: CASSSLPVEGAAYEQYF
CDR3nt: TGTGCCAGCAGCTCCCTCCCGGTGGAAGGGGCGGCCTACGAGCAGTACTTC

v_gene: TRBV2
j_gene: TRBJ2-7
len: 12
abundance: .
d_gene: TRBD1
CDR3aa: CAHGQGAYEQYF
CDR3nt: TGTGCCCACGGACAGGGGGCTTATGAGCAGTACTTC

v_gene: TRBV10-3
j_gene: TRBJ1-6
len: 15
abundance: .
d_gene: .
CDR3aa: CAIRESTGLASPLHF
CDR3nt: TGTGCCATCAGGGAGTCGACAGGCCTGGCTTCACCCCTCCACTTT

v_gene: TRBV6-5
j_gene: TRBJ1-1
len: 16
abundance: few
d_gene: TRBD1
CDR3aa: CASSSGQGGGGTEAFF
CDR3nt: TGTGCCAGCAGTTCTGGACAGGGCGGTGGGGGCACTGAAGCTTTCTTT

v_gene: TRBV5-1
j_gene: TRBJ1-1
len: 15
abundance: .
d_gene: TRBD1
CDR3aa: CASSSGGTGFGPAFF
CDR3nt: TGCGCCAGCAGCTCCGGCGGGACAGGGTTTGGGCCAGCTTTCTTT

v_gene: TRBV11-1
j_gene: TRBJ1-1
len: 17
abundance: .
d_gene: .
CDR3aa: CASRSGGARHVNTEAFF
CDR3nt: TGTGCCAGCAGATCCGGAGGGGCGAGACATGTTAACACTGAAGCTTTCTTT

v_gene: TRBV9
j_gene: TRBJ2-3
len: 15
abundance: .
d_gene: .
CDR3aa: CASSGAGIRTDTQYF
CDR3nt: TGTGCCAGCAGCGGTGCGGGGATCCGCACAGATACGCAGTATTTT

v_gene: TRBV4-3
j_gene: TRBJ1-2
len: 15
abundance: once
d_gene: .
CDR3aa: CASSPDSDLLYGYTF
CDR3nt: TGCGCCAGCAGCCCGGACAGTGATCTTCTCTATGGCTACACCTTC

v_gene: TRBV5-6
j_gene: TRBJ2-7
len: 12
abundance: once
d_gene: .
CDR3aa: CASSSNSYEQYF
CDR3nt: TGTGCCAGCAGCTCTAACAGCTACGAGCAGTACTTC

v_gene: TRBV6-6
j_gene: TRBJ2-7
len: 13
abundance: .
d_gene: TRBD1
CDR3aa: CASSRQGSHEQYF
CDR3nt: TGTGCCAGCAGTCGACAGGGGTCCCACGAGCAGTACTTC

v_gene: TRBV28
j_gene: TRBJ2-5
len: 13
abundance: .
d_gene: .
CDR3aa: CAAGVTYQETQYF
CDR3nt: TGTGCCGCAGGGGTGACGTACCAAGAGACCCAGTACTTC

v_gene: TRBV18
j_gene: TRBJ2-1
len: 12
abundance: .
d_gene: .
CDR3aa: CASSKLGNEQFF
CDR3nt: TGTGCCAGCTCAAAACTAGGTAATGAGCAGTTCTTC

v_gene: TRBV18
j_gene: TRBJ1-3
len: 17
abundance: .
d_gene: TRBD1
CDR3aa: CASSLDPPGGTGNTIYF
CDR3nt: TGTGCCAGCTCACTAGACCCTCCAGGGGGCACTGGAAACACCATATATTTT

v_gene: TRBV19
j_gene: TRBJ1-5
len: 12
abundance: .
d_gene: .
CDR3aa: CAVRTGNQPQHF
CDR3nt: TGTGCCGTTCGTACTGGCAATCAGCCCCAGCATTTT

v_gene: TRBV29-1
j_gene: TRBJ1-1
len: 14
abundance: once
d_gene: TRBD1
CDR3aa: CSVEEGQGNTEAFF
CDR3nt: TGCAGCGTCGAAGAGGGACAGGGGAACACTGAAGCTTTCTTT

v_gene: TRBV5-1
j_gene: TRBJ1-2
len: 14
abundance: .
d_gene: .
CDR3aa: CASSTGQTNYGYTF
CDR3nt: TGCGCCAGCAGCACTGGACAGACTAACTATGGCTACACCTTC

v_gene: TRBV5-1
j_gene: TRBJ1-2
len: 16
abundance: .
d_gene: .
CDR3aa: CASSLDSGTIYYGYTF
CDR3nt: TGCGCCAGCAGCTTGGATTCAGGGACAATCTACTATGGCTACACCTTC

v_gene: TRBV18
j_gene: TRBJ1-5
len: 15
abundance: .
d_gene: TRBD1
CDR3aa: CASSPGGTANQPQHF
CDR3nt: TGTGCCAGCTCACCAGGGGGGACAGCTAATCAGCCCCAGCATTTT

v_gene: TRBV6-5
j_gene: TRBJ2-5
len: 16
abundance: .
d_gene: TRBD2
CDR3aa: CASSYLTSGSRETQYF
CDR3nt: TGTGCCAGCAGTTACCTGACTAGCGGGAGTCGGGAGACCCAGTACTTC

v_gene: TRBV28
j_gene: TRBJ2-3
len: 14
abundance: .
d_gene: TRBD1
CDR3aa: CASGKDRGLDTQYF
CDR3nt: TGTGCCAGCGGTAAGGACAGGGGTTTGGATACGCAGTATTTT

v_gene: TRBV7-9
j_gene: TRBJ1-3
len: 16
abundance: once
d_gene: TRBD1
CDR3aa: CASSPLGQGRGNTIYF
CDR3nt: TGTGCCAGCAGCCCCCTGGGACAGGGCCGTGGAAACACCATATATTTT

v_gene: TRBV20-1
j_gene: TRBJ1-2
len: 10
abundance: .
d_gene: .
CDR3aa: CSASEGSYTF
CDR3nt: TGCAGTGCTAGCGAGGGTAGCTACACCTTC

v_gene: TRBV7-6
j_gene: TRBJ1-1
len: 14
abundance: .
d_gene: TRBD1
CDR3aa: CASSLGQVETEAFF
CDR3nt: TGTGCCAGCAGCTTGGGACAGGTGGAAACTGAAGCTTTCTTT

v_gene: TRBV5-6
j_gene: TRBJ2-3
len: 18
abundance: .
d_gene: TRBD2
CDR3aa: CASSSRRTSGGSTDTQYF
CDR3nt: TGTGCCAGCAGCTCGCGGAGGACTAGCGGGGGGAGCACAGATACGCAGTATTTT

v_gene: TRBV11-3
j_gene: TRBJ2-5
len: 13
abundance: .
d_gene: .
CDR3aa: CASSFRGQETQYF
CDR3nt: TGTGCCAGCAGCTTTCGAGGGCAAGAGACCCAGTACTTC

v_gene: TRBV7-9
j_gene: TRBJ1-2
len: 13
abundance: .
d_gene: TRBD1
CDR3aa: CASLPGQNYGYTF
CDR3nt: TGTGCCAGCCTTCCGGGACAGAACTATGGCTACACCTTC

v_gene: TRBV5-4
j_gene: TRBJ2-1
len: 15
abundance: .
d_gene: TRBD1
CDR3aa: CASSSEGTGYNEQFF
CDR3nt: TGTGCCAGCAGCTCCGAGGGGACAGGGTACAATGAGCAGTTCTTC

v_gene: TRBV2
j_gene: TRBJ1-1
len: 15
abundance: few
d_gene: .
CDR3aa: CASSDRSGLSFEAFF
CDR3nt: TGTGCCAGCAGTGATAGATCTGGACTCTCTTTTGAAGCTTTCTTT

v_gene: TRBV10-3
j_gene: TRBJ2-5
len: 13
abundance: once
d_gene: .
CDR3aa: CAIRTDSGETQYF
CDR3nt: TGTGCCATCAGAACGGACAGTGGGGAGACCCAGTACTTC

v_gene: TRBV2
j_gene: TRBJ2-7
len: 13
abundance: .
d_gene: TRBD2
CDR3aa: CATQLAGVYEQYF
CDR3nt: TGTGCCACCCAACTAGCGGGAGTATACGAGCAGTACTTC

v_gene: TRBV6-5
j_gene: TRBJ1-3
len: 16
abundance: .
d_gene: TRBD1
CDR3aa: CASSYGQGESGNTIYF
CDR3nt: TGTGCCAGCAGTTACGGACAGGGGGAAAGTGGAAACACCATATATTTT

v_gene: TRBV28
j_gene: TRBJ2-7
len: 15
abundance: few
d_gene: TRBD1
CDR3aa: CASSLGDRRVIEQYF
CDR3nt: TGTGCCAGCAGTTTAGGGGACAGAAGAGTGATCGAGCAGTACTTC

v_gene: TRBV19
j_gene: TRBJ2-7
len: 16
abundance: .
d_gene: TRBD2
CDR3aa: CASSRTSGRISYEQYF
CDR3nt: TGTGCCAGTAGTCGGACTAGCGGCCGAATTTCCTACGAGCAGTACTTC

v_gene: TRBV7-8
j_gene: TRBJ1-6
len: 13
abundance: few
d_gene: .
CDR3aa: CASSFPGGEDLHF
CDR3nt: TGTGCCAGCAGCTTCCCCGGCGGTGAGGACCTCCACTTT